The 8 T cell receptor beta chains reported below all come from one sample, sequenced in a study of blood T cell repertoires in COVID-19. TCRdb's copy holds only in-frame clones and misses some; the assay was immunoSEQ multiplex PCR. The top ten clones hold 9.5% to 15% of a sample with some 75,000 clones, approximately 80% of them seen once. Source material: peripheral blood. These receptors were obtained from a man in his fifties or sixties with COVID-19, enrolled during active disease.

CDR3 sequence reads: CATRQRAGEPYEQYF. In DNA, the CDR3 is TGTGCCACCCGACAAAGAGCGGGAGAGCCCTACGAGCAGTACTTC. The V and J genes are TRBV14 and TRBJ2-7; TRBD2 agrees at 8 bases. Germline V lookup: CDR1 SGHDN, CDR2 FVKESK. This CDR3 spans 15 amino acids. V lost 10 bases, J lost 2 bases, and 13 bases stayed unmatched.

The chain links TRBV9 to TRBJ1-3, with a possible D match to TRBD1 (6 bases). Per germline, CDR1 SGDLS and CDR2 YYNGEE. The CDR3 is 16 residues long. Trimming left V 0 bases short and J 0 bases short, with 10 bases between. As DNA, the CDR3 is TGTGCCAGCAGCGTAGGGGGGCGAAGCTCTGGAAACACCATATATTTT. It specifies CASSVGGRSSGNTIYF.

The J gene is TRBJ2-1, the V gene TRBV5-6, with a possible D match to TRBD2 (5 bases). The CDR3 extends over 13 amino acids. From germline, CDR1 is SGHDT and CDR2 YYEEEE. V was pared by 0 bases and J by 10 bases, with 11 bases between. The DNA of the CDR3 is TGTGCCAGCAGCTTGGGAGGGCGGACCGAGCAGTTCTTC. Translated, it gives CASSLGGRTEQFF.

CDR3 loop: CAISEVAKTEAFF. The CDR3 bases are TGTGCCATCAGTGAGGTCGCGAAAACTGAAGCTTTCTTT. V is TRBV10-3 and J is TRBJ1-1; no reliable D call. V lost 2 bases and J 5 bases, leaving 9 bases between the germline ends. This CDR3 has 13 amino acids. CDR1 is ENHRY and CDR2 is SYGVKD in the germline V gene.

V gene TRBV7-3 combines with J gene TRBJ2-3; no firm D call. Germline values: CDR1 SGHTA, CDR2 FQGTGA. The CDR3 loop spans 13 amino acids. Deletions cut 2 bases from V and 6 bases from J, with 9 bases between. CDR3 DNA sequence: TGTGCCAGCAGCTTATCCTCGTTGGATACGCAGTATTTT. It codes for CASSLSSLDTQYF.

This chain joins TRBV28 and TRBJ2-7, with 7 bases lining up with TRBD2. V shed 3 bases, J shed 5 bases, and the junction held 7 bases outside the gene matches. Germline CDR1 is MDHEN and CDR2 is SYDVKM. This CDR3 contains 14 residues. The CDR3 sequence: CASSFGGSGHEQYF. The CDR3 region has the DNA TGTGCCAGCAGTTTCGGCGGGAGTGGGCACGAGCAGTACTTC.

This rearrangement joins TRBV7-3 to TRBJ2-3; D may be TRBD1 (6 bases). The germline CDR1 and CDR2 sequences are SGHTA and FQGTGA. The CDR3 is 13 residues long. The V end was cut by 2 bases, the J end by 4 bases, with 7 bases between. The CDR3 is CASSLAGADTQYF. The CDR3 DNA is TGTGCCAGCAGCTTAGCAGGGGCAGATACGCAGTATTTT.

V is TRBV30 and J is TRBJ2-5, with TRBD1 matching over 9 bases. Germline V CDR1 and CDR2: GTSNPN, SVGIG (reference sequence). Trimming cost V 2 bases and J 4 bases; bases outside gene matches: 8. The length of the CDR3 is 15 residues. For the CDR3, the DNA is TGTGCCTGGAGTTTCACAGGGGGCGAGGGAGAGACCCAGTACTTC. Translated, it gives CAWSFTGGEGETQYF. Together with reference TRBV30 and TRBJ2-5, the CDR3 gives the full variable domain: SQTIHQWPATLVQPVGSPLSLECTVEGTSNPNLYWYRQAAGRGLQLLFYSVGIGQISSEVPQNLSASRPQDRQFILSSKKLLLSDSGFYLCAWSFTGGEGETQYFGPGTRLLVL.